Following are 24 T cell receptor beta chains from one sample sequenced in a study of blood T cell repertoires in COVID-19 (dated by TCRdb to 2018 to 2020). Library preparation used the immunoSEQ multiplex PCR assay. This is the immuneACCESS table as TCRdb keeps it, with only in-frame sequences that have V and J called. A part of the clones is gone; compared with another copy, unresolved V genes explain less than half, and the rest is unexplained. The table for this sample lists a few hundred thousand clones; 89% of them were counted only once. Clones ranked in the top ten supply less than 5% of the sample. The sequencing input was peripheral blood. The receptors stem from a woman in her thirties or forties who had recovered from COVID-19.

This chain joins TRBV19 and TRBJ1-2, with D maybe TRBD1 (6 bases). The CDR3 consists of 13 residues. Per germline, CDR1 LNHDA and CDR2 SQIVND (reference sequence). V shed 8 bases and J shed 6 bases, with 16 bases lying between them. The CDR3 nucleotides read TGTGCCAGTTTTGGCAGGGGTTCTCATGGCTACACCTTC. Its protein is CASFGRGSHGYTF.

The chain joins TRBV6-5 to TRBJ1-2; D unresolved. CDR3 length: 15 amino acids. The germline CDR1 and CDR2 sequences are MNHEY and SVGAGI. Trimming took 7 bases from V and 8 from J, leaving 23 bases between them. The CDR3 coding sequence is TGTGCCAGCATCCCACTCTCGGGGAAGACGGGAGGCTACACCTTC. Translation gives CASIPLSGKTGGYTF.

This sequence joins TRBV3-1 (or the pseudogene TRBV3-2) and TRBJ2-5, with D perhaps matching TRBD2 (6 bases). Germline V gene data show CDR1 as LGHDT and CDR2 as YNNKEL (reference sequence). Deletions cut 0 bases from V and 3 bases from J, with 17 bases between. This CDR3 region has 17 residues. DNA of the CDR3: TGTGCCAGCAGCCAAGATAGGAGGCGGGGCACCAAAGAGACCCAGTACTTC. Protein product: CASSQDRRRGTKETQYF.

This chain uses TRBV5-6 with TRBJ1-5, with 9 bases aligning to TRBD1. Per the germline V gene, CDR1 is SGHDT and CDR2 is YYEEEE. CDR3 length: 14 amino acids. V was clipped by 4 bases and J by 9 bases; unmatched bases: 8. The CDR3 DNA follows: TGTGCCAGCAGCGCTGGGACAGGGTGGCGGCCCCAGCATTTT. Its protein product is CASSAGTGWRPQHF.

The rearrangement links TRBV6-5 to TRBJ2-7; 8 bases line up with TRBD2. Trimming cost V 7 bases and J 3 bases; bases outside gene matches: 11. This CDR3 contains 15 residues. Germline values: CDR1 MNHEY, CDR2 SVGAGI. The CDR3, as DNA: TGTGCCAGCAAGCGTGACGGGACTAGTGACTACGAGCAGTACGTC. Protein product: CASKRDGTSDYEQYV.

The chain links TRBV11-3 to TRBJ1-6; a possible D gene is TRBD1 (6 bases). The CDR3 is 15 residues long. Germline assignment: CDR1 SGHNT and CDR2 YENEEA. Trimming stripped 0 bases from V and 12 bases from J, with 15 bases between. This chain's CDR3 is CASSLDRDTGGPLHF. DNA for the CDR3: TGTGCCAGCAGCTTAGATCGGGACACCGGAGGACCCCTCCACTTT.

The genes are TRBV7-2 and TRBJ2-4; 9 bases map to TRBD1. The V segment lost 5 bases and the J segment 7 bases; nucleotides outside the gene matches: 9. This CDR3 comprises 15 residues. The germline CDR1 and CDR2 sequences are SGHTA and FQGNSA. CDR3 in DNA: TGTGCCAGCAGCACCCGGACAGGGGCGCACAACATTCAGTACTTC. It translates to CASSTRTGAHNIQYF.

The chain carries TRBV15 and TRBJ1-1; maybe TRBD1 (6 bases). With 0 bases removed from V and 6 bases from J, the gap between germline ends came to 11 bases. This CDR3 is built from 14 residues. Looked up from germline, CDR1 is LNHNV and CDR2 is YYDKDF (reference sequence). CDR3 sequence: CATSRDTGPPEAFF. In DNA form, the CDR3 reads TGTGCCACCAGCAGAGACACAGGGCCGCCTGAAGCTTTCTTT.

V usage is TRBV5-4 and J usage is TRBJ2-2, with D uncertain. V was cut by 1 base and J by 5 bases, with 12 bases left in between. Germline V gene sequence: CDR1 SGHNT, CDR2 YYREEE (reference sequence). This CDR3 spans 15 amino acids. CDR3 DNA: TGTGCCAGCAGCTTGAGTAATCAGGCTACCGGGGAGCTGTTTTTT. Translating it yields CASSLSNQATGELFF.

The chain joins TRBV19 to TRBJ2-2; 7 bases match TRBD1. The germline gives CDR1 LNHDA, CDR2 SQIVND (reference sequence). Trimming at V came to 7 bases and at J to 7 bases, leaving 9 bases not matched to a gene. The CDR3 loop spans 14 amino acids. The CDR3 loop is CASNSGTANGELFF. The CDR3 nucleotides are TGTGCCAGTAACTCCGGGACAGCCAACGGGGAGCTGTTTTTT.

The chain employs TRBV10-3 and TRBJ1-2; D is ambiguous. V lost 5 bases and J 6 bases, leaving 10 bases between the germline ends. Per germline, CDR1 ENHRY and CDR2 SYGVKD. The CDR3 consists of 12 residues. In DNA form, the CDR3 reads TGTGCCATCAGTCCGGGGTCTCATGGCTACACCTTC. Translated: CAISPGSHGYTF.

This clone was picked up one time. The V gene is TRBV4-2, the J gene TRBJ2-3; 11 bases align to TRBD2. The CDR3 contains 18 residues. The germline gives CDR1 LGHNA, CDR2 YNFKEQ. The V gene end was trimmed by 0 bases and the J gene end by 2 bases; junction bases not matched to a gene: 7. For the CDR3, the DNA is TGTGCCAGCAGCCAAGAATCTCTAGCGGGGGGACTCACAGATACGCAGTATTTT. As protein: CASSQESLAGGLTDTQYF.

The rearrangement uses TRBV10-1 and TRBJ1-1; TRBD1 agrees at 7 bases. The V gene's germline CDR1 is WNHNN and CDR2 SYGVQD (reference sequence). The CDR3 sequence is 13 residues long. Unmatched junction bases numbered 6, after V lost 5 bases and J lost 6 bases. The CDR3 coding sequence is TGCGCCAGCAGTAGAGACAGGGTTGCTGAAGCTTTCTTT. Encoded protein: CASSRDRVAEAFF.

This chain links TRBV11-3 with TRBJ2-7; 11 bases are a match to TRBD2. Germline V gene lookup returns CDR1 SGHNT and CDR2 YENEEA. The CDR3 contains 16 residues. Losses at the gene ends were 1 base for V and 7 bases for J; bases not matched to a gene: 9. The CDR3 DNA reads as TGTGCCAGCAGCTTAGTAATAGCGGGAGGGCCCGTAGAGCAGTACGTC. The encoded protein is CASSLVIAGGPVEQYV.

The CDR3 DNA follows: TGTGCCAGCAGTCTGCCCAGGGCACGGCAGTACTTC. It is translated as CASSLPRARQYF. The genes are TRBV12-3 or TRBV12-4 and TRBJ2-7; D possibly corresponds to TRBD1 (5 bases). V lost 5 bases and J 9 bases, leaving 14 bases between the germline ends. The CDR3 sequence is 12 residues long.

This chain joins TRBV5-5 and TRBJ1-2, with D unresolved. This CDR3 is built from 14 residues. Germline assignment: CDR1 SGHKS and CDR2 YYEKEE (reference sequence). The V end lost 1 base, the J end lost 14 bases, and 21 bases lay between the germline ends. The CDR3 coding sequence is TGTGCCAGCAGCTTGATTATCGAGGGCGGCCTCAGGACCTTC. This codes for CASSLIIEGGLRTF.

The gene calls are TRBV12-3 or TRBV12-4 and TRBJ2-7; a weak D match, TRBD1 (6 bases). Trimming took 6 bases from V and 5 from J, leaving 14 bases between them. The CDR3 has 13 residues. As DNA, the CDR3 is TGTGCCAGCAGCTACGGACAGTCCCACGAGCAGTACGTC. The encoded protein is CASSYGQSHEQYV.

The CDR3 DNA sequence: TGTGCCAGCAGCCCTGCCTTTGACAGGTCCGCAGATACGCAGTATTTT. As protein: CASSPAFDRSADTQYF. V and J are TRBV4-2 and TRBJ2-3, with D possibly being TRBD1 (6 bases). Trimming removed 4 bases at V and 4 bases at J, with 18 bases between. The CDR3 length is 16 residues. Germline loops: CDR1 LGHNA, CDR2 YNFKEQ.

Written as DNA, the CDR3 is TGTGCCACCAGTGATCGCTTCTCGACTAGCGGGAGGGGCGGTGAGCAGTTCTTC. Amino acids: CATSDRFSTSGRGGEQFF. The chain carries TRBV24-1 and TRBJ2-1; 14 bases are a match to TRBD2. The CDR3 totals 18 residues. V lost 3 bases and J lost 9; bases outside the gene matches: 12. Germline V CDR1 and CDR2: KGHDR, SFDVKD.

The CDR3 here is CASRSGTSGDYEQYF. DNA of the CDR3: TGTGCCAGCAGAAGCGGGACTAGCGGGGACTACGAGCAGTACTTC. This rearrangement joins TRBV5-4 to TRBJ2-7; 13 bases align to TRBD2. Germline trimming cut 5 bases from V and 3 bases from J; bases unmatched to any gene: 5. Germline assignment: CDR1 SGHNT and CDR2 YYREEE (reference sequence). This CDR3 comprises 15 residues. The full variable domain, rest sourced from reference TRBV5-4 and TRBJ2-7, is ETGVTQSPTHLIKTRGQQVTLRCSSQSGHNTVSWYQQALGQGPQFIFQYYREEENGRGNFPPRFSGLQFPNYSSELNVNALELDDSALYLCASRSGTSGDYEQYFGPGTRLTVT.

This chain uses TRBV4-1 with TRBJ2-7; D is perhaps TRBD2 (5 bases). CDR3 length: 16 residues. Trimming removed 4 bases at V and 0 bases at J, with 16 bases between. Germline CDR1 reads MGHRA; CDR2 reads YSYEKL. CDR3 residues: CASSRILAESSYEQYF. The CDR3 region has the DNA TGCGCCAGCAGCCGGATCCTAGCCGAAAGCTCCTACGAGCAGTACTTC.

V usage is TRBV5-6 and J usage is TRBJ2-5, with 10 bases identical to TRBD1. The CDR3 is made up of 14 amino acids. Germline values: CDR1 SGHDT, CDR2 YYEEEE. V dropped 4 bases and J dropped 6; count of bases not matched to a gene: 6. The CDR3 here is CASSPDRGLKTQYF. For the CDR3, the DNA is TGTGCCAGCAGCCCGGACAGGGGGTTAAAGACCCAGTACTTC.

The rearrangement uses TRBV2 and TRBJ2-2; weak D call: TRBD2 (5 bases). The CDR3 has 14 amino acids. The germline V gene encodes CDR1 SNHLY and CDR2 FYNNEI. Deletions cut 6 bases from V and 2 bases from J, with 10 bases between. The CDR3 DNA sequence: TGTGCCAGCAGGAGCGGCCCAAACACCGGGGAGCTGTTTTTT. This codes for CASRSGPNTGELFF.

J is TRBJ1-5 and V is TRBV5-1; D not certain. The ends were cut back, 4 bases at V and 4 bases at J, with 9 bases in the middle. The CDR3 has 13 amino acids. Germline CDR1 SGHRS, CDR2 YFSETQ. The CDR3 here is CASSLTTNQPQHF. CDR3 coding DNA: TGCGCCAGCAGCCTTACTACTAATCAGCCCCAGCATTTT.